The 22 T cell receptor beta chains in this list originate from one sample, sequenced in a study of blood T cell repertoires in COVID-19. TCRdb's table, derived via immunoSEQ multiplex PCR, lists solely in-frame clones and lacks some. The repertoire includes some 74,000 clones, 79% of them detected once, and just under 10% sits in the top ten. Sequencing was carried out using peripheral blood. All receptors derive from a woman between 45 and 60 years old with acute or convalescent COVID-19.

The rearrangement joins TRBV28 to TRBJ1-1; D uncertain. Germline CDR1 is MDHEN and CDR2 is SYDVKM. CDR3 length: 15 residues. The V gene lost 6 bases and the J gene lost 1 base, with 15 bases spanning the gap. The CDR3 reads CASSQITTTNTEAFF. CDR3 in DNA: TGTGCCAGCAGCCAAATTACGACAACGAACACTGAAGCTTTCTTT.

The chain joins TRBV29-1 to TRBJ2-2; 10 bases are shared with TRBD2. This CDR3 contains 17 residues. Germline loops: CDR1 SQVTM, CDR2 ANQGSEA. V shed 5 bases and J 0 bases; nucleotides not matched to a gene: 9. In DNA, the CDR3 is TGCAGCGTTTGGGCGATTAGCGGGGGGACGAACACCGGGGAGCTGTTTTTT. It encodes CSVWAISGGTNTGELFF.

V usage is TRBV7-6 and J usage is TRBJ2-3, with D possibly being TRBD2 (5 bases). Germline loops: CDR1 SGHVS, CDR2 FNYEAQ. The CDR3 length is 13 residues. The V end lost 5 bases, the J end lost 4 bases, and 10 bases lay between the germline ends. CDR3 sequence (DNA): TGTGCCAGCAGCCCCACACTAGCAGATACGCAGTATTTT. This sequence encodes CASSPTLADTQYF.

The CDR3 DNA follows: TGTGCCAGCAGTTATGCCCTAGCGGGAGGACCTAACTCTGGGGCCAACGTCCTGACTTTC. This gives the protein CASSYALAGGPNSGANVLTF. The V and J genes are TRBV28 and TRBJ2-6; 11 bases align to TRBD2. Germline V gene sequence: CDR1 MDHEN, CDR2 SYDVKM. Trimming took 4 bases from V and 0 from J; bases not matched to a gene: 11. CDR3 length: 20 residues. The variable domain in full, completed from reference TRBV28 and TRBJ2-6, reads DVKVTQSSRYLVKRTGEKVFLECVQDMDHENMFWYRQDPGLGLRLIYFSYDVKMKEKGDIPEGYSVSREKKERFSLILESASTNQTSMYLCASSYALAGGPNSGANVLTFGAGSRLTVL.

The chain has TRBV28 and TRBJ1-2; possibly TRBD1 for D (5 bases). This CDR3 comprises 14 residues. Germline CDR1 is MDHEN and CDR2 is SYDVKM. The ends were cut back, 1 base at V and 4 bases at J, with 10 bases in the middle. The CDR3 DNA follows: TGTGCCAGCAGTTTATTGGAGGGACTCTATGGCTACACCTTC. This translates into CASSLLEGLYGYTF.

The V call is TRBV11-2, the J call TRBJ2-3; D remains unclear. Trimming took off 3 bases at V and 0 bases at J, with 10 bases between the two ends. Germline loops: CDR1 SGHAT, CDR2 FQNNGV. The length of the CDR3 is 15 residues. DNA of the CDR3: TGTGCCAGCAGCTTTTTCGCTAGTAGCACAGATACGCAGTATTTT. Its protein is CASSFFASSTDTQYF.

The CDR3 DNA sequence: TGTGCCAGCAGTTACTCGACGCCGGGAGGGAACTATGGCTACACCTTC. As protein: CASSYSTPGGNYGYTF. The rearrangement uses TRBV6-5 and TRBJ1-2; D is ambiguous. The CDR3 totals 16 residues. Germline V gene data show CDR1 as MNHEY and CDR2 as SVGAGI. Between the trimmed V and J ends, which lost 0 bases and 2 bases, there was a span of 13 bases.

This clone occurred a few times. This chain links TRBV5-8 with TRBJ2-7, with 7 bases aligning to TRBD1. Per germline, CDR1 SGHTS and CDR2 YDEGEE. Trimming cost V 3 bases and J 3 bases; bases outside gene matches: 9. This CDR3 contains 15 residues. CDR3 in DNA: TGTGCCAGCAGCTCGGAACAGGGGACCATCTACGAGCAGTACTTC. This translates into CASSSEQGTIYEQYF.

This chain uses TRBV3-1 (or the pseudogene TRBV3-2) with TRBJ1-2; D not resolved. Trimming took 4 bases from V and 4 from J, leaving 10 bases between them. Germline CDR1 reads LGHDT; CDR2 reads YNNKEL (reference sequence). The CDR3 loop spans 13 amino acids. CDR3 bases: TGTGCCAGCAGCCCCCAGGCCGGCTATGGCTACACCTTC. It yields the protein CASSPQAGYGYTF.

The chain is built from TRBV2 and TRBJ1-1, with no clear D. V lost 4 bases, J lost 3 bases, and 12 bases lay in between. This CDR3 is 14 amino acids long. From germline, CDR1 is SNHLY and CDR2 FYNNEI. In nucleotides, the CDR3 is TGTGCCAGCAGTGCTAGCTCGGCAGACACTGAAGCTTTCTTT. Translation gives CASSASSADTEAFF.

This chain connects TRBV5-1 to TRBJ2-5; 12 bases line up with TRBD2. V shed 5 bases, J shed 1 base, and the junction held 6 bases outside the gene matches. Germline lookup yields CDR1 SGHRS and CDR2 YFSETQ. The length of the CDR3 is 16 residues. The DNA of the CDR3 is TGCGCCAGCAGGGACGGACTAGCGGGGTTCCAAGAGACCCAGTACTTC. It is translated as CASRDGLAGFQETQYF.

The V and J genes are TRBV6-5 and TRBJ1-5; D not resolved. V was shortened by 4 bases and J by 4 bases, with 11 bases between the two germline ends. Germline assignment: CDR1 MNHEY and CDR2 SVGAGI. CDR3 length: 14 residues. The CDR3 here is CASSSPDKNQPQHF. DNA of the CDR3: TGTGCCAGCAGTTCCCCTGACAAAAATCAGCCCCAGCATTTT.

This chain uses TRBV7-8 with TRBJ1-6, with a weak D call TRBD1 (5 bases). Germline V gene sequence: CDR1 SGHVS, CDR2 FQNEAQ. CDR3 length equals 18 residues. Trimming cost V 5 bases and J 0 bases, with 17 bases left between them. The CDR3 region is CASSVTLGDSSYNSPLHF. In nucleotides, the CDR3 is TGTGCCAGCAGCGTCACTTTAGGGGATAGCTCCTATAATTCACCCCTCCACTTT.

DNA of the CDR3: TGTGCCAGCAGCTTAGATCGGGGTGAGAGGGCGAAGTTCTTC. It codes for CASSLDRGERAKFF. V usage is TRBV7-2 and J usage is TRBJ2-1, with a possible D match to TRBD2 (5 bases). CDR1 and CDR2 from the germline V gene are SGHTA and FQGNSA. The CDR3 length is 14 residues. V shed 1 base and J shed 14 bases, with 18 bases lying between them.

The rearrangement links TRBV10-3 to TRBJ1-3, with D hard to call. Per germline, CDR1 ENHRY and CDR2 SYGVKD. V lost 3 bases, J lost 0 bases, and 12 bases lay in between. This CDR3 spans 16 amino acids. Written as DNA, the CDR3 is TGTGCCATCAGTGATCAGGTTCCGAGCTCTGGAAACACCATATATTTT. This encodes CAISDQVPSSGNTIYF.

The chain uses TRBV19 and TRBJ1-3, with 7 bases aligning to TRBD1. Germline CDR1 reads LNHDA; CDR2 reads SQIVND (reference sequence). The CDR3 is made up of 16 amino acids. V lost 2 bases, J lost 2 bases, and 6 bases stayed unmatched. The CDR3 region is CASSISVTGAGNTIYF. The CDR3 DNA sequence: TGTGCCAGTAGTATAAGCGTCACAGGGGCTGGAAACACCATATATTTT.

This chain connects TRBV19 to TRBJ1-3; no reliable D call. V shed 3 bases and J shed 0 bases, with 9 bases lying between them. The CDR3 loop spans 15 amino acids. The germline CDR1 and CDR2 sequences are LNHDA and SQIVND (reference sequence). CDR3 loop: CASSIDGVSGNTIYF. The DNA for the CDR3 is TGTGCCAGTAGTATCGACGGGGTCTCTGGAAACACCATATATTTT.

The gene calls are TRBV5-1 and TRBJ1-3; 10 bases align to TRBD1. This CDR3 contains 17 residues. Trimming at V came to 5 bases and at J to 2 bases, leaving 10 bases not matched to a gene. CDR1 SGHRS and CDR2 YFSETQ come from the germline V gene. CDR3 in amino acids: CASSRQGAGAAGNTIYF. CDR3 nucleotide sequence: TGCGCCAGCAGTAGACAGGGGGCAGGGGCGGCTGGAAACACCATATATTTT.

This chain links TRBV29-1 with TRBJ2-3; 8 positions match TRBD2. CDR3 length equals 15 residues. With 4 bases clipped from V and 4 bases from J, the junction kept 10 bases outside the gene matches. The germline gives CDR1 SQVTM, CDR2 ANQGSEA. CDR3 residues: CSVGGAGGGADTQYF. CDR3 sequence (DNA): TGCAGCGTTGGAGGGGCGGGGGGTGGTGCAGATACGCAGTATTTT.

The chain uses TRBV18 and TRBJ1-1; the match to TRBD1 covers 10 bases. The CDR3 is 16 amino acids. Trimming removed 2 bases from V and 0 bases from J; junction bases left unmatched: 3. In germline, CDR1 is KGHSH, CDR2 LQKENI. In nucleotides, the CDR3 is TGTGCCAGCTCACCAAGGACAGGGGGGATGAACACTGAAGCTTTCTTT. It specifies CASSPRTGGMNTEAFF.

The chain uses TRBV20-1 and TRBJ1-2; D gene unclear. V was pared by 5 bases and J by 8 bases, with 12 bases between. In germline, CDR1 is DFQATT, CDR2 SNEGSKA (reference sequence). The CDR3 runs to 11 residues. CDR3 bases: TGCAGTGCTTCCGAGCTCGGGGGCTACACCTTC. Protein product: CSASELGGYTF.

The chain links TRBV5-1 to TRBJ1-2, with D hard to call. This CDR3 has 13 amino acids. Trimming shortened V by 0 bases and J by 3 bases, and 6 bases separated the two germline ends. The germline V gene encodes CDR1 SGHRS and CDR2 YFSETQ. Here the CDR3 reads CASSLAVDYGYTF. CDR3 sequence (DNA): TGCGCCAGCAGCTTGGCCGTAGACTATGGCTACACCTTC. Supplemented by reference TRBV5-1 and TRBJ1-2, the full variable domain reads KAGVTQTPRYLIKTRGQQVTLSCSPISGHRSVSWYQQTPGQGLQFLFEYFSETQRNKGNFPGRFSGRQFSNSRSEMNVSTLELGDSALYLCASSLAVDYGYTFGSGTRLTVV.